The source of this T cell receptor beta chain is a study of T cells in Graves' hyperthyroidism and ophthalmopathy. Amplified TCR beta CDR3 regions derived from RNA transcripts. In the first-round RT-PCR of the TCR CDR3, the HTBI primer set was used. TCRdb reprocessed the multiplex PCR reads with MiXCR, giving one entry per CDR3 protein. The sample holds approximately 690,000 distinct CDR3 sequences, less than 25% seen once. The CDR3 extends over 14 amino acids. Germline CDR1 reads LNHNV; CDR2 reads YYDKDF (reference sequence). Trimming stripped 1 base from V and 0 bases from J, with 6 bases between. The V call is TRBV15, the J call TRBJ2-5; D is undetermined. The sample taken for sequencing was blood. The origin of this receptor is a young man with Graves' ophthalmopathy. CDR3 sequence reads: CATSRGGYQETQYF. The CDR3 DNA follows: TGTGCCACCAGCAGAGGTGGTTACCAAGAGACCCAGTACTTC.